These 14 T cell receptor beta chains were all obtained from the same sample, sequenced in a study of cytomegalovirus exposure and HLA in healthy donors. 60 Vbeta and 13 Jbeta primers were used in PCR. The method was immunoSEQ multiplex PCR; TCRdb's version includes in-frame clones alone and lacks a portion of them. The sample includes roughly 97,000 clones, about three quarters seen only once; the top ten take around 5%. Material for sequencing was PBMCs. The receptors originated from a woman aged 18-29 years in good health and CMV-seropositive.

The chain employs TRBV14 and TRBJ1-3; D gene uncertain. The ends were cut back, 4 bases at V and 0 bases at J, with 7 bases in the middle. This CDR3 has 14 residues. Germline CDR1 reads SGHDN; CDR2 reads FVKESK. CDR3 DNA sequence: TGTGCCAGCAGCCGAGTCTACTCTGGAAACACCATATATTTT. This codes for CASSRVYSGNTIYF.

This chain joins TRBV11-2 and TRBJ2-7; D unresolved. This CDR3 has 12 amino acids. The germline gives CDR1 SGHAT, CDR2 FQNNGV. V lost 5 bases to trimming and J lost 4 bases, with 9 bases between them. In DNA form, the CDR3 reads TGTGCCAGCAGCCTCCCGGGTTACGAGCAGTACTTC. Translation gives CASSLPGYEQYF.

The chain links TRBV7-8 to TRBJ2-7; no firm D call. V lost 5 bases and J lost 5, with 13 bases in between. The CDR3 is 13 amino acids. CDR1 is SGHVS, CDR2 FQNEAQ, per germline. The CDR3 DNA is TGTGCCAGCAGCCCGAGCCCCCCGGACGAGCAGTACTTC. Translation gives CASSPSPPDEQYF.

This sequence joins TRBV5-1 and TRBJ2-7, with D unresolved. CDR3 length: 14 residues. The V gene's germline CDR1 is SGHRS and CDR2 YFSETQ. Trimming stripped 0 bases from V and 3 bases from J, with 10 bases between. In DNA form, the CDR3 reads TGCGCCAGCAGCTTGGATAACTCAGGCTACGAGCAGTACTTC. Its translation: CASSLDNSGYEQYF.

This clone was counted only a few times. The chain links TRBV11-2 to TRBJ2-7; a weak D match, TRBD1 (5 bases). Trimming left V 8 bases short and J 2 bases short, with 10 bases between. This CDR3 comprises 12 residues. The V gene's germline CDR1 is SGHAT and CDR2 FQNNGV. The DNA of the CDR3 is TGTGCCAGCGGGGCACGCACCTACGAGCAGTACTTC. Protein sequence: CASGARTYEQYF.

In this sample, this clone turned up a few times. The rearrangement uses TRBV28 and TRBJ1-4, with 9 bases identical to TRBD1. V shed 6 bases, J shed 10 bases, and the junction held 18 bases outside the gene matches. The CDR3 is 17 amino acids. Germline V lookup: CDR1 MDHEN, CDR2 SYDVKM. The CDR3 spells CASRTWTGELVFGKLFF. The CDR3 DNA reads as TGTGCCAGCAGAACGTGGACAGGGGAACTGGTTTTTGGAAAACTGTTTTTT.

The chain couples TRBV7-2 to TRBJ2-5; 7 nucleotides align to TRBD1. This CDR3 comprises 14 residues. Per the germline V gene, CDR1 is SGHTA and CDR2 is FQGNSA. The ends lost 0 bases at V and 5 bases at J; junction bases unmatched: 3. This CDR3 reads CASSLATGTETQYF. CDR3 sequence (DNA): TGTGCCAGCAGCTTAGCGACAGGGACGGAGACCCAGTACTTC.

The V gene is TRBV6-1, the J gene TRBJ1-4; perhaps TRBD1 as D (6 bases). The CDR3 totals 14 residues. The germline V gene has CDR1 MNHNS and CDR2 SASEGT. Trimming stripped 5 bases from V and 4 bases from J, with 11 bases between. CDR3 amino acids: CASSLTGYNEKLFF. The CDR3 nucleotides read TGTGCCAGCAGTTTGACAGGCTATAATGAAAAACTGTTTTTT.

The chain couples TRBV6-5 to TRBJ2-7; D is perhaps TRBD2 (6 bases). V lost 7 bases and J 7 bases, leaving 17 bases between the germline ends. Germline V lookup: CDR1 MNHEY, CDR2 SVGAGI. CDR3 length: 13 residues. The CDR3 DNA reads as TGTGCCAGCAAAGGGGACTCAACTAAAGAGCAGTACTTC. Translating it yields CASKGDSTKEQYF.

The chain carries TRBV10-2 and TRBJ2-7; 7 bases fit TRBD2. V lost 10 bases to trimming and J lost 1 base; unmatched junction nucleotides: 10. CDR1 and CDR2 from the germline V gene are WSHSY and SAAADI. The CDR3 contains 14 residues. The CDR3, as DNA: TGCGCCACAATGGGAGGGACCACATCCTACGAGCAGTACTTC. Translation: CATMGGTTSYEQYF.

The rearrangement uses TRBV6-1 and TRBJ2-2; 9 bases match TRBD1. The CDR3 contains 16 residues. The germline V gene encodes CDR1 MNHNS and CDR2 SASEGT. After removal of 4 bases from V and 7 bases from J, the junction contained 10 bases not matched to a gene. The CDR3 spells CASSGTGTGFSGELFF. CDR3 DNA: TGTGCCAGCAGTGGAACAGGGACAGGGTTTAGCGGGGAGCTGTTTTTT.

The chain uses TRBV28 and TRBJ2-5, with D possibly being TRBD1 (6 bases). Germline loops: CDR1 MDHEN, CDR2 SYDVKM. CDR3 length: 12 residues. Trimming cost V 7 bases and J 5 bases, with 11 bases left between them. The CDR3 DNA reads as TGTGCCAGCAACCTAGACAGGGAGACCCAGTACTTC. Amino acid sequence: CASNLDRETQYF.

The chain combines TRBV9 with TRBJ2-1; 8 bases agree with TRBD2. Per the germline V gene, CDR1 is SGDLS and CDR2 is YYNGEE. The V segment lost 4 bases and the J segment 9 bases; nucleotides outside the gene matches: 12. The CDR3 consists of 15 residues. The CDR3 region is CASSSSTSVGPEQFF. The CDR3 DNA sequence: TGTGCCAGCAGCTCCTCGACTAGCGTCGGACCTGAGCAGTTCTTC. Filled out from reference TRBV9 and TRBJ2-1, the complete variable domain reads DSGVTQTPKHLITATGQRVTLRCSPRSGDLSVYWYQQSLDQGLQFLIQYYNGEERAKGNILERFSAQQFPDLHSELNLSSLELGDSALYFCASSSSTSVGPEQFFGPGTRLTVL.

The chain couples TRBV6-1 to TRBJ1-1; D gene uncertain. CDR3 length: 14 amino acids. In germline, CDR1 is MNHNS, CDR2 SASEGT. The V gene lost 4 bases and the J gene lost 3 bases, with 12 bases spanning the gap. The CDR3 DNA is TGTGCCAGCAGTGCAAAGAGGTTATACACTGAAGCTTTCTTT. Its protein is CASSAKRLYTEAFF.